This paragraph reports one T cell receptor beta chain. What it binds is not known. V gave up 1 base and J gave up 2 bases, with 9 bases separating them. The CDR3 extends over 14 amino acids. The V gene's germline CDR1 is SGHVS and CDR2 FNYEAQ. CD45RO/CCR7/CD25/CD127/CD95/CD27 separated CD4+ naive, central memory, regulatory and stem cell-like memory cells by sorting. This sample was taken from a study of beta chain features in type 1 diabetes. The study, taken as a whole, reports: Fewer junction insertions and more nucleotide deletions appeared in type 1 diabetes patients. Shorter TCRB CDR3s, moderately but significantly so, marked every one of the four CD4+ subsets in Type 1 diabetes patients.

As every portion of the isolated RNA was reverse transcribed, the sequencing read expressed TCRB transcripts. Naive, central memory and regulatory T cell samples yielded about 4 million reads on average. The protocol was immunoSEQ multiplex PCR, while the TCRdb copy is restricted to in-frame clones and leaves out a portion. The data hold some 170,000 clones, with approximately 62% observed a single time. Sequenced material: naive CD4+ T cells from blood. The chain carries TRBV7-6 and TRBJ2-7; D is ambiguous. This TCR derives from a man aged 30 to 39 with type 1 diabetes. CDR3 sequence reads: CASSLEDGAYEQYF. CDR3 coding DNA: TGTGCCAGCAGCTTAGAGGACGGAGCCTACGAGCAGTACTTC.